These T cell receptor beta chains were read from a single sample in a study of control samples from healthy donors and cancer patients. Only in-frame clones appear in the TCRdb table, and some are missing; sequencing was by immunoSEQ multiplex PCR. The table lists more than 35,000 clones, about 86% of them singletons. The sequenced sample consisted of PBMCs. These receptors all come from a woman aged 55-69 years with lung cancer. The CDR3 runs from the conserved cysteine through the conserved F or W. Each record gives: clone size, CDR3 length, V gene, J gene, D gene, CDR3 protein, CDR3 DNA. A D gene is named only where the DNA matches it firmly. Not every row has a clone size; where given, it reads once, few, many or a size class.

.	10	TRBV6-5	TRBJ1-2	TRBD1	CASSPGGHTF	TGTGCCAGCAGTCCAGGGGGTCACACCTTC
.	13	TRBV6-5	TRBJ2-7	.	CASSMGLDYEQYF	TGTGCCAGCAGTATGGGACTCGACTACGAGCAGTACTTC
.	13	TRBV10-1	TRBJ1-1	.	CASSEGGNTEAFF	TGCGCCAGCAGTGAAGGCGGGAACACTGAAGCTTTCTTT
few	15	TRBV6-5	TRBJ1-4	TRBD1	CASSSYRGRNEKLFF	TGTGCCAGCTCTTCTTACAGGGGGCGTAATGAAAAACTGTTTTTT
.	15	TRBV4-3	TRBJ2-7	.	CASSQGTAINYEQYF	TGCGCCAGCAGCCAGGGAACGGCGATCAACTACGAGCAGTACTTC
once	13	TRBV7-9	TRBJ2-6	.	CASSFSGANVLTF	TGTGCCAGCAGCTTTTCTGGGGCCAACGTCCTGACTTTC
.	13	TRBV18	TRBJ2-7	.	CASSPGRPYEQYF	TGTGCCAGCTCACCAGGCAGACCCTACGAGCAGTACTTC
.	14	TRBV5-4	TRBJ2-3	.	CASSLDVGADTQYF	TGTGCCAGCAGCTTGGACGTGGGAGCTGATACGCAGTATTTT
.	14	TRBV3-1/TRBV3-2	TRBJ2-1	.	CASSQPDGSGEQFF	TGTGCCAGCAGCCAGCCCGACGGTTCGGGTGAGCAGTTCTTC
.	13	TRBV6-5	TRBJ2-7	.	CASSYSPSGRQYF	TGTGCCAGCAGTTACTCGCCCTCTGGGAGGCAGTACTTC
.	11	TRBV5-6	TRBJ2-5	.	CASSSAGTQYF	TGTGCCAGCAGCTCGGCAGGGACCCAGTACTTC
.	14	TRBV13	TRBJ1-4	.	CASSSRGINEKLFF	TGTGCCAGCAGCTCGAGGGGGATTAATGAAAAACTGTTTTTT
.	14	TRBV6-5	TRBJ2-5	TRBD1	CAPVRQGTQETQYF	TGTGCCCCCGTTCGACAGGGGACGCAAGAGACCCAGTACTTC
.	15	TRBV7-6	TRBJ2-1	.	CASSARGQLYNEQFF	TGTGCCAGCAGCGCCCGGGGGCAGTTATACAATGAGCAGTTCTTC
.	14	TRBV9	TRBJ2-6	.	CASSVGSGANVLTF	TGTGCCAGCAGCGTCGGCTCTGGGGCCAACGTCCTGACTTTC
.	16	TRBV7-8	TRBJ1-2	.	CASSLRFAPDSYGYTF	TGTGCCAGCAGCTTAAGGTTCGCACCCGACTCCTATGGCTACACCTTC
.	15	TRBV19	TRBJ1-4	.	CASSRGDSLNEKLFF	TGTGCCAGTAGTAGGGGAGACTCCCTTAATGAAAAACTGTTTTTT
.	15	TRBV9	TRBJ2-1	TRBD2	CASSVGSGGYNEQFF	TGTGCCAGCAGCGTAGGGAGCGGGGGTTACAATGAGCAGTTCTTC
.	18	TRBV7-2	TRBJ2-7	TRBD2	CASSRQRGAGTTEYEQYF	TGTGCCAGCAGTAGACAGAGGGGTGCAGGGACTACGGAGTACGAGCAGTACTTC
.	15	TRBV18	TRBJ1-3	.	CASSPRWSSGNTIYF	TGTGCCAGCTCACCCCGGTGGAGCTCTGGAAACACCATATATTTT
.	16	TRBV19	TRBJ2-4	.	CASSIVGVGAKNIQYF	TGTGCCAGTAGTATAGTTGGGGTCGGGGCCAAAAACATTCAGTACTTC
once	15	TRBV4-3	TRBJ1-6	.	CASSQDRRGASPLHF	TGCGCCAGCAGCCAAGATCGGAGGGGGGCTTCACCCCTCCACTTT
.	12	TRBV30	TRBJ1-1	.	CAWQGMNTEAFF	TGTGCCTGGCAGGGGATGAACACTGAAGCTTTCTTT
few	14	TRBV4-1	TRBJ2-7	.	CASSQDQEPYEQYF	TGCGCCAGCAGCCAAGATCAGGAGCCCTACGAGCAGTACTTC
.	16	TRBV9	TRBJ1-1	TRBD1	CASSAGQGKGDTEAFF	TGTGCCAGCAGCGCTGGACAGGGGAAAGGGGACACTGAAGCTTTCTTT
few	14	TRBV7-9	TRBJ1-1	TRBD1	CASSFGQGSTEAFF	TGTGCCAGCAGCTTCGGACAGGGATCCACTGAAGCTTTCTTT
.	15	TRBV6-5	TRBJ1-5	.	CASSYSSTANQPQHF	TGTGCCAGCAGTTACTCCTCGACCGCTAATCAGCCCCAGCATTTT
medium-sized	13	TRBV6-4	TRBJ1-2	TRBD1	CASSRDRNYGYTF	TGTGCCAGCAGTCGGGACAGAAACTATGGCTACACCTTC
.	16	TRBV18	TRBJ2-1	.	CASSPAGLSTYNEQFF	TGTGCCAGCTCACCGGCGGGACTGTCAACCTACAATGAGCAGTTCTTC
.	17	TRBV29-1	TRBJ2-5	.	CSVDASGDARQSETQYF	TGCAGCGTTGATGCGTCAGGGGACGCCCGACAGTCCGAGACCCAGTACTTC
.	15	TRBV5-1	TRBJ2-3	TRBD2	CASSFGLGQIDTQYF	TGCGCCAGCAGCTTTGGACTAGGCCAAATAGATACGCAGTATTTT
.	11	TRBV25-1	TRBJ2-1	.	CASSDSVEQFF	TGTGCCAGCAGTGATAGCGTGGAGCAGTTCTTC
.	13	TRBV10-3	TRBJ2-5	TRBD2	CAITRLAGETQYF	TGTGCCATCACTAGGCTAGCGGGAGAGACCCAGTACTTC
.	15	TRBV5-1	TRBJ1-4	.	CASSAMGTGDEKLFF	TGCGCCAGCTCTGCTATGGGGACGGGTGATGAAAAACTGTTTTTT
.	13	TRBV6-5	TRBJ1-6	.	CASSRREASPLHF	TGTGCCAGCAGTCGGCGAGAAGCGTCACCCCTCCACTTT
.	14	TRBV5-1	TRBJ2-2	.	CASRYGQNTGELFF	TGCGCCAGCAGGTACGGACAAAACACCGGGGAGCTGTTTTTT
.	13	TRBV29-1	TRBJ2-5	.	CSVGDPTRETQYF	TGCAGCGTTGGGGACCCGACGCGAGAGACCCAGTACTTC
once	14	TRBV19	TRBJ1-1	.	CASSMGGVHAEAFF	TGTGCCAGTAGTATGGGAGGGGTTCACGCTGAAGCTTTCTTT
.	16	TRBV18	TRBJ1-1	TRBD1	CASFSPGTAIYTEAFF	TGTGCCAGCTTTTCGCCAGGGACAGCCATTTACACTGAAGCTTTCTTT
.	13	TRBV24-1	TRBJ1-2	.	CATSDSAGYGYTF	TGTGCCACCAGTGATTCTGCCGGCTATGGCTACACCTTC
.	14	TRBV2	TRBJ2-5	TRBD1	CASTFTGVGETQYF	TGTGCCAGCACCTTCACAGGGGTAGGAGAGACCCAGTACTTC
.	12	TRBV29-1	TRBJ1-2	TRBD1	CSVEESRGGYTF	TGCAGCGTTGAAGAATCCAGGGGGGGCTACACCTTC
.	15	TRBV7-2	TRBJ2-7	TRBD1	CASSLGPGGPHEQYF	TGTGCCAGCAGCTTAGGGCCAGGGGGTCCCCACGAGCAGTACTTC
.	14	TRBV10-2	TRBJ1-5	.	CASSRPEGNQPQHF	TGCGCCAGCAGTCGTCCCGAGGGAAATCAGCCCCAGCATTTT
.	12	TRBV7-4	TRBJ1-5	.	CASSETSQPQHF	TGTGCCAGCAGCGAAACAAGCCAGCCCCAGCATTTT
.	15	TRBV7-9	TRBJ2-1	TRBD2	CASSPPGLAGGEQFF	TGTGCCAGCAGCCCGCCGGGACTAGCGGGGGGTGAGCAGTTCTTC
.	14	TRBV6-1	TRBJ1-5	.	CASSDSSGYQPQHF	TGTGCCAGCAGTGATTCTTCGGGGTATCAGCCCCAGCATTTT
few	14	TRBV21-1	TRBJ1-1	.	CASSTNRANTEAFF	TGTGCCAGCAGCACCAACAGGGCGAACACTGAAGCTTTCTTT
once	13	TRBV7-2	TRBJ1-5	.	CASSGRQDQPQHF	TGTGCCAGCAGCGGTCGACAGGATCAGCCCCAGCATTTT
.	13	TRBV18	TRBJ2-7	.	CASSPGGSYEQYF	TGTGCCAGCTCACCAGGGGGCTCCTACGAGCAGTACTTC
.	15	TRBV7-6	TRBJ1-5	.	CASSRSGFLGQPQHF	TGTGCCAGCAGCCGATCAGGGTTTTTGGGGCAGCCCCAGCATTTT
few	16	TRBV5-4	TRBJ1-6	.	CASSAFRLGLESPLHF	TGTGCCAGCAGCGCATTCAGACTGGGACTTGAGTCACCCCTCCACTTT
once	14	TRBV5-1	TRBJ2-2	.	CASRPRQATGELFF	TGCGCCAGCAGACCGAGACAGGCGACCGGGGAGCTGTTTTTT